The 12 T cell receptor beta chains below come from one sample, sequenced in a study of blood T cell repertoires in COVID-19. Assay: immunoSEQ multiplex PCR; the TCRdb copy retains only in-frame clones and omits some. The table lists roughly 200,000 clones, approximately 86% of them singletons. Material: PBMCs or T cells enriched from blood (not recorded which). All receptors derive from a woman between 25 and 40 years old who had been exposed to COVID-19.

The chain is built from TRBV19 and TRBJ1-1; 8 bases match TRBD1. Trimming at V came to 5 bases and at J to 5 bases, leaving 13 bases not matched to a gene. Germline loops: CDR1 LNHDA, CDR2 SQIVND (reference sequence). This CDR3 region has 16 residues. The CDR3 sequence: CASSQGRTGGQTEAFF. In nucleotides, the CDR3 is TGTGCCAGTAGTCAGGGAAGAACAGGGGGTCAGACTGAAGCTTTCTTT.

The V and J genes are TRBV9 and TRBJ2-7, with 9 positions matching TRBD2. The trim removed 3 bases at V and 2 bases at J, leaving 15 bases unmatched. CDR1 SGDLS and CDR2 YYNGEE come from the germline V gene. There are 18 residues in the CDR3. The CDR3 sequence: CASSAPSPATSGAYEQYF. The DNA for the CDR3 is TGTGCCAGCAGCGCACCAAGCCCGGCGACTAGCGGTGCCTACGAGCAGTACTTC.

V and J are TRBV7-8 and TRBJ1-2; tentative D call: TRBD1 (6 bases). Between the trimmed V and J ends, which lost 4 bases and 6 bases, there was a span of 15 bases. Germline CDR1 SGHVS, CDR2 FQNEAQ. The CDR3 is 14 amino acids. CDR3 sequence: CASSSIWDTHGYTF. CDR3 nucleotides: TGTGCCAGCAGCTCTATTTGGGACACCCATGGCTACACCTTC.

The count of this clone is one. The chain uses TRBV30 and TRBJ1-3, with 9 bases fitting TRBD1. Germline trimming cut 4 bases from V and 9 bases from J; bases unmatched to any gene: 7. The CDR3 runs 13 residues. Germline V lookup: CDR1 GTSNPN, CDR2 SVGIG (reference sequence). CDR3 residues: CAWNGQGSSTIYF. The CDR3, as DNA: TGTGCCTGGAATGGACAGGGGAGTAGCACCATATATTTT.

This chain uses TRBV27 with TRBJ1-2; 9 positions agree with TRBD1. Germline-derived CDR1 and CDR2 are MNHEY and SMNVEV (reference sequence). V shed 6 bases and J 0 bases; nucleotides not matched to a gene: 14. The CDR3 is 18 residues long. The CDR3 loop reads CASRTQLGTGPSNYGYTF. CDR3 sequence (DNA): TGTGCCAGCAGGACGCAACTGGGGACAGGGCCCTCTAACTATGGCTACACCTTC.

V is TRBV7-2 and J is TRBJ2-7, with no clear D. V dropped 3 bases and J dropped 2 bases, with 11 bases sitting between them. Germline V gives CDR1 SGHTA, CDR2 FQGNSA. The CDR3 has 14 amino acids. DNA of the CDR3: TGTGCCAGCAGCTTGTCAGGTCTTACCTACGAGCAGTACTTC. Protein: CASSLSGLTYEQYF.

V usage is TRBV11-1 and J usage is TRBJ2-5; 11 bases match TRBD2. From germline, CDR1 is SGHAT and CDR2 FQDESV (reference sequence). V shed 5 bases, J shed 5 bases, and the junction held 10 bases outside the gene matches. The CDR3 totals 16 residues. CDR3 in amino acids: CASSISSGGNRETQYF. CDR3 coding DNA: TGTGCCAGCAGCATTTCTAGCGGGGGGAATCGGGAGACCCAGTACTTC.

V gene TRBV2 combines with J gene TRBJ1-1, with TRBD1 identical over 8 bases. V trimming: 6 bases; J trimming: 0 bases; junction bases outside the gene matches: 3. The CDR3 runs to 14 residues. Germline CDR1 is SNHLY and CDR2 is FYNNEI. CDR3 coding DNA: TGTGCCAGCAGGAAGGGACAGGTGAACACTGAAGCTTTCTTT. Translating it yields CASRKGQVNTEAFF.

The chain links TRBV4-1 to TRBJ2-7; D possibly corresponds to TRBD1 (5 bases). Trimming stripped 4 bases from V and 7 bases from J, with 20 bases between. CDR3 size: 15 residues. Germline V gene sequence: CDR1 MGHRA, CDR2 YSYEKL. This CDR3 reads CASSPLVDTRGEQYF. The CDR3 coding sequence is TGCGCCAGCAGCCCCTTGGTGGACACCAGAGGAGAGCAGTACTTC.

This clone was seen only once. This chain joins TRBV10-3 and TRBJ1-2; D call uncertain. Germline CDR1 ENHRY, CDR2 SYGVKD. V was pared by 0 bases and J by 2 bases, with 7 bases between. The CDR3 has 14 residues. CDR3 nucleotide sequence: TGTGCCATCAGTGAGTCGCAACGGAACTATGGCTACACCTTC. Its translation: CAISESQRNYGYTF.

This chain connects TRBV1 to TRBJ1-2; the tabulated D call, TRBD1, remains unverified against the DNA. TRBV1 is deemed a pseudogene. CDR3 length equals 17 residues. The CDR3 bases are TGCACCAGCAGCCATAACTTTTCCGGGACAGGGGACTATGGCTACACCTTC. It is translated as CTSSHNFSGTGDYGYTF.

The V and J genes are TRBV27 and TRBJ1-6, with a weak D call TRBD1 (5 bases). This CDR3 contains 14 residues. V gave up 7 bases and J gave up 6 bases, with 13 bases separating them. The germline gives CDR1 MNHEY, CDR2 SMNVEV (reference sequence). In DNA form, the CDR3 reads TGTGCCAGCACCTTGGGGCAGACTAATTCACCCCTCCACTTT. Translating gives CASTLGQTNSPLHF.